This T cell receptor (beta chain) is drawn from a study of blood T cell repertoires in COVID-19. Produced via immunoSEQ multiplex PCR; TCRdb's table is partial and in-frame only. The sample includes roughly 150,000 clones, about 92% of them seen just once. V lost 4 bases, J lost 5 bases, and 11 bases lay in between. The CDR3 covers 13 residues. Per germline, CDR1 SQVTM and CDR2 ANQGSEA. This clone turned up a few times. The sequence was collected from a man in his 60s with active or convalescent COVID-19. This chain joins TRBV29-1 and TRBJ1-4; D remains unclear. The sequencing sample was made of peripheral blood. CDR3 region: CSVGLQVNEKLFF. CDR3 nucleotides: TGCAGCGTTGGTTTGCAGGTGAATGAAAAACTGTTTTTT.